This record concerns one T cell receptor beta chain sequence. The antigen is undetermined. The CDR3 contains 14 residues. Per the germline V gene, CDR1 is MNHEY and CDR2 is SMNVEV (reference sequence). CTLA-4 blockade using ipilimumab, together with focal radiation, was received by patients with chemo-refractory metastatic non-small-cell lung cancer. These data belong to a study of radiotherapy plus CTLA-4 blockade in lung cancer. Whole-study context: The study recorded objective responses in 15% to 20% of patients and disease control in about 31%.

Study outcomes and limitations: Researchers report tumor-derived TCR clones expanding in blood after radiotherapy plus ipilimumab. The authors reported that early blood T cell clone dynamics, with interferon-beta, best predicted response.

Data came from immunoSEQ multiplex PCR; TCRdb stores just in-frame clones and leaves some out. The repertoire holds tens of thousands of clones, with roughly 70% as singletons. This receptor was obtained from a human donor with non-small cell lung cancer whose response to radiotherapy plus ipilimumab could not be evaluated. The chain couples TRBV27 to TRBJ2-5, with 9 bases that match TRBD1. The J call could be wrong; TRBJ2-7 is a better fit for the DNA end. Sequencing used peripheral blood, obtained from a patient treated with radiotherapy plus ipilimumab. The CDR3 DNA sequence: TGTGCCAGCAGTCCGACAGGGGGGATTCCCGAGCAGTACTTC. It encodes CASSPTGGIPEQYF.